One and the same sample provided the 13 T cell receptor beta chains below, sequenced in a study of T cell changes during pregnancy in multiple sclerosis. Generated by immunoSEQ multiplex PCR, the TCRdb table keeps only in-frame clones and is missing some. The sample yields about 85,000 clones, approximately 91% seen once. The material sequenced was peripheral blood, taken in the first trimester of pregnancy. These receptors came from a female donor with multiple sclerosis, enrolled in a pregnancy study.

V usage is TRBV9 and J usage is TRBJ2-6; 9 bases match TRBD1. Germline-derived CDR1 and CDR2 are SGDLS and YYNGEE. The CDR3 is 18 residues long. Trimming cost V 4 bases and J 2 bases; bases outside gene matches: 10. CDR3 protein: CASSTRDRVLTGANVLTF. The CDR3 nucleotides read TGTGCCAGCAGCACCCGGGACAGGGTCTTAACTGGGGCCAACGTCCTGACTTTC.

This clone has just a few counts. J is TRBJ1-3 and V is TRBV29-1; D is unresolved. The germline V gene encodes CDR1 SQVTM and CDR2 ANQGSEA. Trimming took 4 bases from V and 2 from J, leaving 6 bases between them. The length of the CDR3 is 12 residues. The CDR3 DNA follows: TGCAGCGTTGTTTACACTGGAAACACCATATATTTT. Translated, it gives CSVVYTGNTIYF.

The chain's CDR3 is CAISESGRGTTGDYEQYF. The DNA of the CDR3 is TGTGCCATCAGTGAGTCTGGCCGCGGGACGACGGGGGATTACGAGCAGTACTTC. The rearrangement links TRBV10-3 to TRBJ2-7; tentatively, D is TRBD2 (6 bases). CDR1 is ENHRY, CDR2 SYGVKD, per germline. This CDR3 contains 18 residues. The V end lost 0 bases, the J end lost 4 bases, and 22 bases lay between the germline ends.

The J gene is TRBJ1-1, the V gene TRBV19; 7 bases are a match to TRBD1. The CDR3 is 14 amino acids. Germline values: CDR1 LNHDA, CDR2 SQIVND (reference sequence). V lost 7 bases and J lost 4; bases outside the gene matches: 9. The CDR3 nucleotides read TGTGCCAGTATCGGTGACAGGGCGGGCACTGAAGCTTTCTTT. Its protein product is CASIGDRAGTEAFF.

V is TRBV5-1 and J is TRBJ2-7; possibly TRBD2 for D (6 bases). The V end lost 3 bases, the J end lost 3 bases, and 13 bases lay between the germline ends. This CDR3 comprises 14 residues. Germline CDR1 reads SGHRS; CDR2 reads YFSETQ. The CDR3 region is CASSWGDFVYEQYF. DNA for the CDR3: TGCGCCAGCAGCTGGGGGGACTTCGTCTACGAGCAGTACTTC. Using reference TRBV5-1 and TRBJ2-7 for the parts outside the CDR3, the full variable domain is KAGVTQTPRYLIKTRGQQVTLSCSPISGHRSVSWYQQTPGQGLQFLFEYFSETQRNKGNFPGRFSGRQFSNSRSEMNVSTLELGDSALYLCASSWGDFVYEQYFGPGTRLTVT.

CDR3 DNA sequence: TGTGCCAGCTCACCACGACTTGCTAGCGGGGCCGGGGGGGACAATGAGCAGTTCTTC. Residues: CASSPRLASGAGGDNEQFF. This chain connects TRBV18 to TRBJ2-1; TRBD2 agrees at 9 bases. CDR1 is KGHSH and CDR2 is LQKENI in the germline V gene. V shed 1 base, J shed 5 bases, and the junction held 15 bases outside the gene matches. This CDR3 region has 19 residues. The full variable domain, in which reference TRBV18 and TRBJ2-1 provide the parts outside the CDR3, is NAGVMQNPRHLVRRRGQEARLRCSPMKGHSHVYWYRQLPEEGLKFMVYLQKENIIDESGMPKERFSAEFPKEGPSILRIQQVVRGDSAAYFCASSPRLASGAGGDNEQFFGPGTRLTVL.

The CDR3 coding sequence is TGTGCCAGCAGCCTGGTAGGAACCCGGGGAGCGGGAAGGGGTGAGCAGTTCTTC. Translating it yields CASSLVGTRGAGRGEQFF. This chain links TRBV4-2 with TRBJ2-1; 7 positions match TRBD2. Per the germline V gene, CDR1 is LGHNA and CDR2 is YNFKEQ. The CDR3 contains 18 residues. Losses at the gene ends were 4 bases for V and 9 bases for J; bases not matched to a gene: 21.

V is TRBV2 and J is TRBJ2-1, with TRBD2 identical over 8 bases. Germline V gene data show CDR1 as SNHLY and CDR2 as FYNNEI. This CDR3 region has 15 residues. V lost 6 bases, J lost 0 bases, and 4 bases stayed unmatched. CDR3 DNA sequence: TGTGCCAGCAGCGCCGGGACTAGCTCCTACAATGAGCAGTTCTTC. This encodes CASSAGTSSYNEQFF.

The chain couples TRBV6-1 to TRBJ1-5, with TRBD1 as a possible D gene (5 bases). The germline V gene encodes CDR1 MNHNS and CDR2 SASEGT. V gave up 5 bases and J gave up 3 bases, with 11 bases separating them. This CDR3 is 14 amino acids long. In DNA, the CDR3 is TGTGCCAGCAGTCCAGGGTGGAACAATCAGCCCCAGCATTTT. Translation gives CASSPGWNNQPQHF.

The rearrangement joins TRBV19 to TRBJ2-7; tentative D call: TRBD1 (6 bases). This CDR3 is built from 18 residues. Trimming left V 1 base short and J 0 bases short, with 19 bases between. Germline V CDR1 and CDR2: LNHDA, SQIVND (reference sequence). CDR3 residues: CASSIVFPDSTSSYEQYF. DNA for the CDR3: TGTGCCAGTAGTATAGTATTTCCGGACAGTACGTCCTCCTACGAGCAGTACTTC.

V gene TRBV7-9 combines with J gene TRBJ1-3; D may be TRBD1 (6 bases). The V gene's germline CDR1 is SEHNR and CDR2 FQNEAQ (reference sequence). CDR3 length equals 15 residues. Trimming pared 5 bases from V and 2 bases from J, leaving 13 bases between. CDR3 DNA sequence: TGTGCCAGCAGCCTTACAGGGTTGGCTGGAAACACCATATATTTT. Encoded protein: CASSLTGLAGNTIYF.

The chain joins TRBV6-1 to TRBJ1-2, with 8 bases matching TRBD1. The CDR3 has 16 residues. V lost 4 bases to trimming and J lost 4 bases; unmatched junction nucleotides: 11. The germline gives CDR1 MNHNS, CDR2 SASEGT. In nucleotides, the CDR3 is TGTGCCAGCAGTGTCTCCCCGGACAGGGAGCTCTATGGCTACACCTTC. It yields the protein CASSVSPDRELYGYTF.

CDR3 amino acids: CASSSSAGDYGYTF. The DNA for the CDR3 is TGTGCCAGTAGTTCATCGGCAGGGGACTATGGCTACACCTTC. The rearrangement links TRBV19 to TRBJ1-2, with D tentatively TRBD1 (6 bases). Germline-derived CDR1 and CDR2 are LNHDA and SQIVND (reference sequence). Between the trimmed V and J ends, which lost 5 bases and 3 bases, there was a span of 13 bases. This CDR3 has 14 residues.